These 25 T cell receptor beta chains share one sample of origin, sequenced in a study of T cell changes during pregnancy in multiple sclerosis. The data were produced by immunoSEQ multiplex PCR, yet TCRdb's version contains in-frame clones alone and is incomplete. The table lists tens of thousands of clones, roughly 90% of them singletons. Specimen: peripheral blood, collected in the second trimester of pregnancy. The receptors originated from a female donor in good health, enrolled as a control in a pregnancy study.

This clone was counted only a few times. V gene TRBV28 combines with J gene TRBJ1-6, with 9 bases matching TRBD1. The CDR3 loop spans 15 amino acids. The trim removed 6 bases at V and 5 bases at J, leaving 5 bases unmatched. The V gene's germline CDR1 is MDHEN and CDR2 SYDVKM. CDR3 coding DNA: TGTGCCAGCAGGGGACAGGGACACCATAATTCACCCCTCCACTTT. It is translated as CASRGQGHHNSPLHF.

The chain's CDR3 is CASSEAGDRGREQFF. The CDR3 DNA follows: TGTGCCAGCAGTGAAGCGGGGGACAGGGGGCGCGAGCAGTTCTTC. The chain employs TRBV6-1 and TRBJ2-1; 12 bases are shared with TRBD1. The CDR3 consists of 15 residues. Germline V gives CDR1 MNHNS, CDR2 SASEGT. V trimming: 0 bases; J trimming: 10 bases; junction bases outside the gene matches: 4.

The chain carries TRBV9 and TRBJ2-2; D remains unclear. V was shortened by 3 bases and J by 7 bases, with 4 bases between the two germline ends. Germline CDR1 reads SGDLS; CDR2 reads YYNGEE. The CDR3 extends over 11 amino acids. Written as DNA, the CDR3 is TGTGCCAGCAGCGGACACGGGGAGCTGTTTTTT. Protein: CASSGHGELFF.

CDR3 coding DNA: TGTGCCAGCAGTACCCATAGAGCGGCCACAGATACGCAGTATTTT. This gives the protein CASSTHRAATDTQYF. The rearrangement joins TRBV27 to TRBJ2-3, with D possibly TRBD2 on 5 matching bases. There are 15 residues in the CDR3. V lost 5 bases and J lost 2, with 14 bases in between. CDR1 and CDR2 from the germline V gene are MNHEY and SMNVEV (reference sequence).

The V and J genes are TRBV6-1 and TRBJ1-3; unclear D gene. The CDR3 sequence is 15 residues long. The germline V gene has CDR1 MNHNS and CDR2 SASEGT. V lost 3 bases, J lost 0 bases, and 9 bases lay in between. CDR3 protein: CASSESIDSGNTIYF. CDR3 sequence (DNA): TGTGCCAGCAGTGAGTCCATAGACTCTGGAAACACCATATATTTT.

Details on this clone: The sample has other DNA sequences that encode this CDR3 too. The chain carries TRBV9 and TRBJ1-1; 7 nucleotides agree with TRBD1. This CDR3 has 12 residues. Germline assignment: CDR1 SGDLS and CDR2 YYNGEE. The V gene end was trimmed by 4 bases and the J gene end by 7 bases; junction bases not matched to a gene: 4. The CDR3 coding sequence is TGTGCCAGCAGCCCCGGGACAGTTGAAGCTTTCTTT. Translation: CASSPGTVEAFF.

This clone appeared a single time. The CDR3 bases are TGTGCCAGCTCACCACAATCAGGACAGCGCGAGCAGTACTTC. This codes for CASSPQSGQREQYF. V usage is TRBV18 and J usage is TRBJ2-7, with D tentatively TRBD1 (6 bases). Germline CDR1 KGHSH, CDR2 LQKENI. V lost 1 base and J lost 6, with 13 bases in between. The CDR3 spans 14 residues.

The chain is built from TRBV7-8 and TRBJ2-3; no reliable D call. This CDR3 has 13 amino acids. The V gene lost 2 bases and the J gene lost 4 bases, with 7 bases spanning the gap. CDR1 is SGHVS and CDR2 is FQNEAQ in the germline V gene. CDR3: CASSLNAADTQYF. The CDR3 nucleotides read TGTGCCAGCAGCTTAAATGCAGCAGATACGCAGTATTTT.

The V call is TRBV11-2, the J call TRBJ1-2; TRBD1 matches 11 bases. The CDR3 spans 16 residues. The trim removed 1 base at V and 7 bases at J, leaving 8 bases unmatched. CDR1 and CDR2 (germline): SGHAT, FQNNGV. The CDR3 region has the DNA TGTGCCAGCAGCTTAGGTTCCGGACAGGGGGCCGGTGGCTACACCTTC. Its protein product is CASSLGSGQGAGGYTF.

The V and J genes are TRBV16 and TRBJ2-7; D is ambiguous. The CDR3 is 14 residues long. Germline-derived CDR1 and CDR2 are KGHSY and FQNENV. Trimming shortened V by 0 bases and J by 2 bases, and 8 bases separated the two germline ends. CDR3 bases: TGTGCCAGCAGCCAATCGGCGGAACCCTACGAGCAGTACTTC. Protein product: CASSQSAEPYEQYF.

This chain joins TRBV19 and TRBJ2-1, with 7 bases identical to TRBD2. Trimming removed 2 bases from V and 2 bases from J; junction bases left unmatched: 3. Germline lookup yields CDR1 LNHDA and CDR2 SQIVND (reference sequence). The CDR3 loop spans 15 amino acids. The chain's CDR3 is CASSITSETYNEQFF. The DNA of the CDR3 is TGTGCCAGTAGTATAACTAGCGAGACCTACAATGAGCAGTTCTTC. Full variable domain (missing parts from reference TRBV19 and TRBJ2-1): DGGITQSPKYLFRKEGQNVTLSCEQNLNHDAMYWYRQDPGQGLRLIYYSQIVNDFQKGDIAEGYSVSREKKESFPLTVTSAQKNPTAFYLCASSITSETYNEQFFGPGTRLTVL.

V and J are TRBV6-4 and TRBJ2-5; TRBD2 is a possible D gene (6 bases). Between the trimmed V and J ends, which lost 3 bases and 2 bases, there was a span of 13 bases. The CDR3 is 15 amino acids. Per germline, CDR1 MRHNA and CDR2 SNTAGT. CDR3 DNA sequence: TGTGCCAGCAGTGAGGTAGCGGAGGAGCAAGAGACCCAGTACTTC. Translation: CASSEVAEEQETQYF.

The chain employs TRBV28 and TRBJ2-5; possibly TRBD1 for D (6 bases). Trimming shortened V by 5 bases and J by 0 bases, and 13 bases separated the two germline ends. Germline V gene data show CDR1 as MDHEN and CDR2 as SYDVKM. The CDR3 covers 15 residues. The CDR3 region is CASSPGQNHQETQYF. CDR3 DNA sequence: TGTGCCAGCAGTCCCGGACAGAACCACCAAGAGACCCAGTACTTC.

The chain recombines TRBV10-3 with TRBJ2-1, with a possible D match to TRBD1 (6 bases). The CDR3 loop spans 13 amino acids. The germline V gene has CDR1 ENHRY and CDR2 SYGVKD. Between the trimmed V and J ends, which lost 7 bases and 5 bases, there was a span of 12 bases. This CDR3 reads CAITKNRDNEQFF. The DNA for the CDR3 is TGTGCCATCACCAAGAACAGGGACAATGAGCAGTTCTTC.

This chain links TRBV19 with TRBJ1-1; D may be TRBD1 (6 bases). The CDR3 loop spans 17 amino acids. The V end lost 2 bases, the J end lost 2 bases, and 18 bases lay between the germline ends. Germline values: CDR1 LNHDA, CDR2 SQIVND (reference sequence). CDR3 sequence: CASSIIFGDRLNTEAFF. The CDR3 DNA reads TGTGCCAGTAGTATAATTTTTGGCGACAGGTTAAACACTGAAGCTTTCTTT.

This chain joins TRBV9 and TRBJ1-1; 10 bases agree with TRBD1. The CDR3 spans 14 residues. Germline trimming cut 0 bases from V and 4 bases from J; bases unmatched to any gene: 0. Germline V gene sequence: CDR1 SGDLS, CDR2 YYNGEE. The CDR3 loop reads CASSVGTGGTEAFF. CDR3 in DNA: TGTGCCAGCAGCGTAGGGACAGGGGGCACTGAAGCTTTCTTT.

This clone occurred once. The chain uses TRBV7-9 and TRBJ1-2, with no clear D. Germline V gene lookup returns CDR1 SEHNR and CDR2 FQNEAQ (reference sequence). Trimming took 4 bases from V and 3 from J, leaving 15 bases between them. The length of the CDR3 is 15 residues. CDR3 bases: TGTGCCAGCAGCTCGGCGACGGGAGCTGACTATGGCTACACCTTC. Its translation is CASSSATGADYGYTF.

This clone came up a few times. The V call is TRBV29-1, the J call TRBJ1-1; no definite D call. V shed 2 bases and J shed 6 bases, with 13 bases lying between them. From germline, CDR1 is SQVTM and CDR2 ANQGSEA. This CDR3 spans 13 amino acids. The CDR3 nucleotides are TGCAGCGTTGAAAATCTTCCCGGGGCTGAAGCTTTCTTT. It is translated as CSVENLPGAEAFF.

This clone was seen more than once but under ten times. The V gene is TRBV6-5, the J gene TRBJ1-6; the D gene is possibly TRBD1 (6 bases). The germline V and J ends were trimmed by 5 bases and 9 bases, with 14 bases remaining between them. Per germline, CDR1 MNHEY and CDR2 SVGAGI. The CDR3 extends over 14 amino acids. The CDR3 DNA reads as TGTGCCAGCAGTCGTCAGGGGTTGGGTTCACCCCTCCACTTT. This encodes CASSRQGLGSPLHF.

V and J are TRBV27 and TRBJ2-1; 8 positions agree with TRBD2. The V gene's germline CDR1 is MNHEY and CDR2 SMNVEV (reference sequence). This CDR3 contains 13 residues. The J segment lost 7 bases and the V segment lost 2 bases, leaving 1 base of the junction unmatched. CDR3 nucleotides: TGTGCCAGCAGTTTACGGGAGGGGAATGAGCAGTTCTTC. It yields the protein CASSLREGNEQFF.

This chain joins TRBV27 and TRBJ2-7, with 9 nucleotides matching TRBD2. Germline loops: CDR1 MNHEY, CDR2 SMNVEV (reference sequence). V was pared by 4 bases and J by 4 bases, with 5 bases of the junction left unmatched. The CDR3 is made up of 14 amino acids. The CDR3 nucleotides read TGTGCCAGCAGTTCACATAGCGGGAGTTACGAGCAGTACTTC. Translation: CASSSHSGSYEQYF.

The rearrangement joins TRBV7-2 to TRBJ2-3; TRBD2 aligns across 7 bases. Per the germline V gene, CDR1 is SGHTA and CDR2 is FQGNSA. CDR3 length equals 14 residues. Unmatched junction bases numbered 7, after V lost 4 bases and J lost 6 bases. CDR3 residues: CASSWTSTSDTQYF. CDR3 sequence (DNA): TGTGCCAGCAGCTGGACTAGTACATCGGATACGCAGTATTTT.

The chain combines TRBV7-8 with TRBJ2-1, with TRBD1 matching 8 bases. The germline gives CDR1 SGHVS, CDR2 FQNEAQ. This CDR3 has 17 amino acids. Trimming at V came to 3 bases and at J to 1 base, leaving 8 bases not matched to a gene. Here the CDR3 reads CASSLYPGTGSYNEQFF. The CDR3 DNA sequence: TGTGCCAGCAGCTTGTACCCCGGGACAGGATCCTACAATGAGCAGTTCTTC.

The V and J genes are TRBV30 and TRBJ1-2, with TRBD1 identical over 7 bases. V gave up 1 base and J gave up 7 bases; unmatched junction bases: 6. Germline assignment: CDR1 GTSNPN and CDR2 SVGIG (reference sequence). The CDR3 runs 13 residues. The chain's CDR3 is CAWSGTGEAGYTF. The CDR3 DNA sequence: TGTGCCTGGAGTGGTACAGGGGAAGCTGGCTACACCTTC.

The CDR3 coding sequence is TGTGCCAGTGGGTACGGGACAGGGGCGATAAGGGTCTACGAGCAGTACTTC. Amino acid sequence: CASGYGTGAIRVYEQYF. The chain uses TRBV28 and TRBJ2-7, with 10 positions matching TRBD1. This CDR3 has 17 amino acids. The germline gives CDR1 MDHEN, CDR2 SYDVKM. J gave up 3 bases and V 9 bases, and 17 bases lay outside the gene matches. Full variable domain (remainder filled in from reference TRBV28 and TRBJ2-7): DVKVTQSSRYLVKRTGEKVFLECVQDMDHENMFWYRQDPGLGLRLIYFSYDVKMKEKGDIPEGYSVSREKKERFSLILESASTNQTSMYLCASGYGTGAIRVYEQYFGPGTRLTVT.